The source of this T cell receptor beta chain is a study of T cells after yellow fever vaccination. By 5'RACE template switching, TCR cDNA was produced, with a universal primer site and UMIs added in the process. TCRdb re-called the 5' RACE reads with MiXCR, one entry per CDR3 protein. This table has more than 300,000 distinct CDR3 sequences, approximately 4.3% appearing once. The CDR3 contains 17 residues. The germline V gene encodes CDR1 LNHNV and CDR2 YYDKDF (reference sequence). The ends lost 1 base at V and 6 bases at J; junction bases unmatched: 10. Sequenced here: PBMCs, sampled 15 days after the yellow fever booster vaccination. The TCR sequence derives from a man aged 18 to 29 who received the YFV17D yellow fever vaccine. This chain connects TRBV15 to TRBJ2-2; 8 bases map to TRBD1. In nucleotides, the CDR3 is TGTGCCACCAGCAGAGCCGGACAGGGACGTTTCCCCGGGGAGCTGTTTTTT. Translating gives CATSRAGQGRFPGELFF.